This T cell receptor beta chain was captured by sequencing in a study of T-cell reconstitution after alpha-beta-depleted transplantation in children. Preparation of the TCRbeta library was carried out with unique molecular identifiers. TCRdb redid the calling of the PCR reads with MiXCR, one entry per CDR3 protein. The data contain 500,000 to 600,000 distinct CDR3 sequences, 25% to 30% of them singletons. Deletions cut 5 bases from V and 0 bases from J, with 23 bases between. Germline V gene data show CDR1 as SGHAT and CDR2 as FQNNGV. The CDR3 extends over 18 amino acids. The chain has TRBV11-2 and TRBJ2-7; D is ambiguous. The receptor's source is a boy younger than two with Wiskott-Aldrich syndrome, due to receive a stem cell transplant. This material consisted of PBMCs, taken before TCRalphabeta/CD19-depleted stem cell transplant. The chain's CDR3 is CASSRRISVGPSSYEQYF. CDR3 coding DNA: TGTGCCAGCAGCCGTCGAATATCCGTAGGGCCGAGCTCCTACGAGCAGTACTTC. The full variable domain, rest sourced from reference TRBV11-2 and TRBJ2-7, is EAGVAQSPRYKIIEKRQSVAFWCNPISGHATLYWYQQILGQGPKLLIQFQNNGVVDDSQLPKDRFSAERLKGVDSTLKIQPAKLEDSAVYLCASSRRISVGPSSYEQYFGPGTRLTVT.